The 20 T cell receptor beta chains reported below all come from one sample, sequenced in a study of blood T cell repertoires in COVID-19. Sequenced by immunoSEQ multiplex PCR; TCRdb stores in-frame clones only, minus some. The sample has about 240,000 clones, about 83% seen once; the top ten hold 1.9%. Sequenced: peripheral blood. The receptors originated from a young man who had recovered from COVID-19.

The J gene is TRBJ2-1, the V gene TRBV28; D is undetermined. Germline V gene data show CDR1 as MDHEN and CDR2 as SYDVKM. V lost 2 bases to trimming and J lost 10 bases, with 6 bases between them. The CDR3 covers 11 residues. CDR3 residues: CASSLRGEQFF. CDR3 sequence (DNA): TGTGCCAGCAGTTTAAGAGGCGAGCAGTTCTTC.

The DNA of the CDR3 is TGTGCCAGCAGCCTATCGGGGGGACAGGGGTTTGAGCAGTTCTTC. It translates to CASSLSGGQGFEQFF. The genes are TRBV28 and TRBJ2-1; TRBD1 matches 10 bases. Germline values: CDR1 MDHEN, CDR2 SYDVKM. The V and J ends lost 6 bases and 9 bases, in that order; junction bases with no gene match: 11. This CDR3 is built from 15 residues.

The table lists this clone with a few counts. The chain joins TRBV11-2 to TRBJ1-2; 10 positions agree with TRBD1. Germline lookup yields CDR1 SGHAT and CDR2 FQNNGV. V shed 5 bases and J 6 bases; nucleotides not matched to a gene: 6. This CDR3 has 14 amino acids. CDR3 in DNA: TGTGCCAGCAGCCGAGTTGGACAGGGGGATGGCTACACCTTC. Its translation: CASSRVGQGDGYTF.

The chain links TRBV9 to TRBJ1-6, with a possible D match to TRBD1 (5 bases). The CDR3 has 19 residues. In germline, CDR1 is SGDLS, CDR2 YYNGEE. Trimming took off 3 bases at V and 0 bases at J, with 19 bases between the two ends. CDR3 in DNA: TGTGCCAGCAGCGCCCCCGCGGAAGGGGTGAGCTCCTATAATTCACCCCTCCACTTT. Protein product: CASSAPAEGVSSYNSPLHF.

The chain has TRBV9 and TRBJ1-5, with 7 bases that match TRBD1. There are 15 residues in the CDR3. Unmatched junction bases numbered 5, after V lost 0 bases and J lost 5 bases. Germline-derived CDR1 and CDR2 are SGDLS and YYNGEE. CDR3 DNA sequence: TGTGCCAGCAGCGTAGATGGGGACAGTGATCAGCCCCAGCATTTT. It encodes CASSVDGDSDQPQHF.

The chain recombines TRBV5-4 with TRBJ2-5; 8 nucleotides align to TRBD2. CDR1 SGHNT and CDR2 YYREEE come from the germline V gene (reference sequence). The CDR3 totals 14 residues. With 2 bases clipped from V and 5 bases from J, the junction kept 5 bases outside the gene matches. CDR3 residues: CASSLGLAFETQYF. CDR3 DNA sequence: TGTGCCAGCAGCTTAGGACTAGCATTCGAGACCCAGTACTTC.

This clone showed up just a few times. The chain joins TRBV6-6 to TRBJ2-2; D might be TRBD2 (6 bases). Germline V lookup: CDR1 MNHNY, CDR2 SVGAGI (reference sequence). This CDR3 has 15 residues. Trimming pared 2 bases from V and 5 bases from J, leaving 12 bases between. CDR3 DNA: TGTGCCAGCAGTTACGTTTCCGGAGGGACCGGGGAGCTGTTTTTT. Translating it yields CASSYVSGGTGELFF.

The rearrangement uses TRBV7-9 and TRBJ1-1; D perhaps matches TRBD1 (5 bases). The germline V and J ends were trimmed by 5 bases and 4 bases, with 17 bases remaining between them. CDR1 and CDR2 (germline): SEHNR, FQNEAQ (reference sequence). The CDR3 has 15 residues. CDR3 coding DNA: TGTGCCAGCAGCGGTGCGGGGGGTGGGAGCACTGAAGCTTTCTTT. Amino acids: CASSGAGGGSTEAFF.

The rearrangement links TRBV6-5 to TRBJ1-6; D might be TRBD1 (6 bases). The CDR3 is 15 amino acids. With 4 bases removed from V and 9 bases from J, the gap between germline ends came to 16 bases. Germline V gene data show CDR1 as MNHEY and CDR2 as SVGAGI. The CDR3 DNA reads TGTGCCAGCAGTTCAGGGGCCCCCCTCGGTTCACCCCTCCACTTT. This encodes CASSSGAPLGSPLHF.

Written as DNA, the CDR3 is TGTGCCAGCAGCGTAGGAGTGGGGAGAGGAAACACTGAAGCTTTCTTT. Its translation: CASSVGVGRGNTEAFF. The chain couples TRBV9 to TRBJ1-1; D is ambiguous. CDR3 length: 16 residues. Between the trimmed V and J ends, which lost 0 bases and 2 bases, there was a span of 14 bases. Per germline, CDR1 SGDLS and CDR2 YYNGEE.

In this sample, this clone turned up a few times. This CDR3 is CASSYDPLTYEKLFF. CDR3 nucleotides: TGTGCCAGCAGTTACGATCCCTTGACTTACGAAAAACTGTTTTTT. V gene TRBV28 combines with J gene TRBJ1-4; D remains ambiguous. The CDR3 is made up of 15 amino acids. V lost 4 bases to trimming and J lost 8 bases, with 17 bases between them. Germline-derived CDR1 and CDR2 are MDHEN and SYDVKM. The full variable domain, in which reference TRBV28 and TRBJ1-4 provide the parts outside the CDR3, is DVKVTQSSRYLVKRTGEKVFLECVQDMDHENMFWYRQDPGLGLRLIYFSYDVKMKEKGDIPEGYSVSREKKERFSLILESASTNQTSMYLCASSYDPLTYEKLFFGSGTQLSVL.

The V and J genes are TRBV28 and TRBJ2-7; 7 nucleotides align to TRBD1. The germline gives CDR1 MDHEN, CDR2 SYDVKM. The CDR3 covers 12 residues. V trimming: 5 bases; J trimming: 9 bases; junction bases outside the gene matches: 7. CDR3 in amino acids: CASSKWTGRQYV. In DNA, the CDR3 is TGTGCCAGCAGTAAGTGGACAGGCCGGCAGTACGTC.

The chain couples TRBV18 to TRBJ1-1, with 9 bases that match TRBD1. This CDR3 comprises 14 residues. Looked up from germline, CDR1 is KGHSH and CDR2 is LQKENI. V shed 3 bases, J shed 4 bases, and the junction held 3 bases outside the gene matches. The CDR3 protein is CASSPRQGGTEAFF. In nucleotides, the CDR3 is TGTGCCAGCTCACCTCGACAGGGGGGCACTGAAGCTTTCTTT.

This clone was seen a single time. The J gene is TRBJ1-3, the V gene TRBV10-3; D gene uncertain. Germline CDR1 reads ENHRY; CDR2 reads SYGVKD. CDR3 length: 12 residues. Deletions cut 2 bases from V and 8 bases from J, with 7 bases between. CDR3 DNA: TGTGCCATCAGTGAGCTTCGCGACACCATATATTTT. Its translation: CAISELRDTIYF.

The chain recombines TRBV2 with TRBJ2-1, with D uncertain. This CDR3 region has 13 residues. The germline V gene has CDR1 SNHLY and CDR2 FYNNEI. V shed 7 bases and J shed 7 bases, with 14 bases lying between them. CDR3 loop: CASTIVYDNEQFF. The CDR3 nucleotides are TGTGCCAGCACGATAGTCTACGATAATGAGCAGTTCTTC.

This clone was observed many times. This chain joins TRBV7-9 and TRBJ1-1; 7 nucleotides align to TRBD1. Germline V gene lookup returns CDR1 SEHNR and CDR2 FQNEAQ (reference sequence). With 5 bases clipped from V and 2 bases from J, the junction kept 2 bases outside the gene matches. There are 13 residues in the CDR3. The CDR3 DNA reads as TGTGCCAGCAGCCGGGACAGCAACACTGAAGCTTTCTTT. Protein: CASSRDSNTEAFF.

This sequence joins TRBV6-5 and TRBJ1-2, with a possible D match to TRBD1 (5 bases). This CDR3 is 13 amino acids long. The ends were cut back, 7 bases at V and 7 bases at J, with 16 bases in the middle. In germline, CDR1 is MNHEY, CDR2 SVGAGI. The DNA of the CDR3 is TGTGCCAGCAACCTCTCAGGGTCAGCTGGCTACACCTTC. Translated, it gives CASNLSGSAGYTF.

This clone is a singleton in its sample. The rearrangement uses TRBV7-3 and TRBJ2-6; weak D call: TRBD2 (6 bases). Trimming shortened V by 2 bases and J by 0 bases, and 11 bases separated the two germline ends. Germline V gene lookup returns CDR1 SGHTA and CDR2 FQGTGA. This CDR3 region has 17 residues. The CDR3 nucleotides are TGTGCCAGCAGCTTAGGAGGAGGGCGCTCTGGGGCCAACGTCCTGACTTTC. Its protein product is CASSLGGGRSGANVLTF.

This clone appeared a few times. The chain links TRBV4-2 to TRBJ1-5; TRBD1 matches 7 bases. The length of the CDR3 is 14 residues. CDR1 is LGHNA and CDR2 is YNFKEQ in the germline V gene. The V and J ends lost 1 base and 10 bases, in that order; junction bases with no gene match: 7. CDR3 coding DNA: TGTGCCAGCAGCCAAGTAAGGCAGGGGGATCCCCAGCATTTT. The encoded protein is CASSQVRQGDPQHF.

This chain links TRBV28 with TRBJ2-7; D unresolved. Germline V lookup: CDR1 MDHEN, CDR2 SYDVKM. V was shortened by 3 bases and J by 2 bases, with 14 bases between the two germline ends. This CDR3 is built from 15 residues. This chain's CDR3 is CASSFLGLRPYEQYV. In DNA form, the CDR3 reads TGTGCCAGCAGTTTTCTAGGCCTGCGCCCCTACGAGCAGTACGTC.